These 27 T cell receptor beta chains were sequenced from one sample in a study of identical twins. TCRdb used MiXCR to reprocess the 5' RACE reads, holding one entry per CDR3 protein. Among around 450,000 distinct CDR3 sequences listed, more than 13% were seen once. These data are also associated with another study on yellow fever vaccine responses in identical twins.

The sequenced sample was CD4+ T cells sorted from blood. These receptors originate from a woman aged 18-30 years in good health.

The V and J genes are TRBV28 and TRBJ2-1; maybe TRBD1 (6 bases). Germline V CDR1 and CDR2: MDHEN, SYDVKM. This CDR3 has 14 amino acids. The ends were cut back, 7 bases at V and 2 bases at J, with 12 bases in the middle. CDR3 residues: CASTAGATYNEQFF. CDR3 bases: TGTGCCAGCACCGCAGGGGCTACCTACAATGAGCAGTTCTTC.

This clonotype has more than one count but fewer than ten. This chain uses TRBV28 with TRBJ1-1; unclear D gene. The CDR3 runs to 14 residues. Trimming shortened V by 6 bases and J by 0 bases, and 11 bases separated the two germline ends. The germline V gene has CDR1 MDHEN and CDR2 SYDVKM. CDR3 in amino acids: CASSLPDVNTEAFF. CDR3 sequence (DNA): TGTGCCAGCAGCCTCCCCGACGTGAACACTGAAGCTTTCTTT.

This clonotype was seen a few times. CDR3 in amino acids: CASSQGGQYNEQFF. CDR3 in DNA: TGTGCCAGCAGCCAAGGCGGACAGTACAATGAGCAGTTCTTC. The chain links TRBV4-2 to TRBJ2-1; a possible D gene is TRBD1 (6 bases). This CDR3 has 14 residues. Germline lookup yields CDR1 LGHNA and CDR2 YNFKEQ. With 1 base removed from V and 4 bases from J, the gap between germline ends came to 8 bases.

As regards this clonotype: Germline and junction disagree at one end, which may indicate a read error. This chain uses TRBV7-9 with TRBJ2-1; unclear D gene. Germline-derived CDR1 and CDR2 are SEHNR and FQNEAQ (reference sequence). The CDR3 extends over 10 amino acids. This chain's CDR3 is CASSLMTPSF. CDR3 coding DNA: TGTGCCAGCAGCTTAATGACTCCCTCCTTC.

The CDR3 DNA reads as TGTGCCAGCAGCTTAGGCCGACTATCTGAGACCCAGTACTTC. Translating gives CASSLGRLSETQYF. This chain joins TRBV7-6 and TRBJ2-5; D possibly corresponds to TRBD2 (5 bases). Germline loops: CDR1 SGHVS, CDR2 FNYEAQ. The CDR3 totals 14 residues. Trimming took off 1 base at V and 5 bases at J, with 11 bases between the two ends.

J is TRBJ2-2 and V is TRBV5-1; no clear D gene. Trimming removed 4 bases at V and 2 bases at J, with 12 bases between. There are 15 residues in the CDR3. Per the germline V gene, CDR1 is SGHRS and CDR2 is YFSETQ. For the CDR3, the DNA is TGCGCCAGCAGCCCGTTGGGCAGAAACACCGGGGAGCTGTTTTTT. Its protein is CASSPLGRNTGELFF.

This clonotype was seen many times. This chain joins TRBV6-5 and TRBJ2-7, with TRBD1 as a possible D gene (6 bases). V lost 4 bases and J 0 bases, leaving 10 bases between the germline ends. In germline, CDR1 is MNHEY, CDR2 SVGAGI. The CDR3 spans 14 residues. CDR3 sequence (DNA): TGTGCCAGCAGTTCACAGGGATTCTCCTACGAGCAGTACTTC. This encodes CASSSQGFSYEQYF.

In its sample, this clonotype was seen a few times. The chain has TRBV5-5 and TRBJ2-3; D might be TRBD2 (5 bases). The CDR3 is 15 amino acids. Between the trimmed V and J ends, which lost 0 bases and 2 bases, there was a span of 10 bases. Germline V gene sequence: CDR1 SGHKS, CDR2 YYEKEE (reference sequence). The CDR3 reads CASSLGSDSTDTQYF. CDR3 DNA sequence: TGTGCCAGCAGCTTGGGTTCGGACTCCACAGATACGCAGTATTTT. Full variable domain (missing parts from reference TRBV5-5 and TRBJ2-3): DAGVTQSPTHLIKTRGQQVTLRCSPISGHKSVSWYQQVLGQGPQFIFQYYEKEERGRGNFPDRFSARQFPNYSSELNVNALLLGDSALYLCASSLGSDSTDTQYFGPGTRLTVL.

The gene calls are TRBV20-1 and TRBJ2-5; unclear D gene. This CDR3 has 12 residues. The germline V gene has CDR1 DFQATT and CDR2 SNEGSKA (reference sequence). Trimming pared 1 base from V and 9 bases from J, leaving 12 bases between. In nucleotides, the CDR3 is TGCAGTGCTAGAGTAGCAGGCGAGTCCCAGTACTTC. This translates into CSARVAGESQYF.

The chain uses TRBV18 and TRBJ2-4; D might be TRBD2 (5 bases). CDR3 length: 14 amino acids. Per germline, CDR1 KGHSH and CDR2 LQKENI. Trimming cost V 4 bases and J 1 base, with 8 bases left between them. CDR3 DNA: TGTGCCAGCTCACTCGGGGAGGCCAAAAACATTCAGTACTTC. Encoded protein: CASSLGEAKNIQYF.

In its sample, this clonotype was seen many times. Written as DNA, the CDR3 is TGCAGTGCTAGTTTCCTAGCGGGAAACTACGAGCAGTACTTC. Translating gives CSASFLAGNYEQYF. This chain uses TRBV20-1 with TRBJ2-7; 9 positions match TRBD2. The CDR3 runs to 14 residues. V shed 3 bases, J shed 3 bases, and the junction held 6 bases outside the gene matches. The germline gives CDR1 DFQATT, CDR2 SNEGSKA (reference sequence).

The CDR3 is CASSKSALPPSSYEQYF. The CDR3 nucleotides are TGTGCCAGCAGTAAGTCAGCGCTCCCCCCCAGCTCCTACGAGCAGTACTTC. This sequence joins TRBV27 and TRBJ2-7; no clear D gene. Germline loops: CDR1 MNHEY, CDR2 SMNVEV (reference sequence). CDR3 size: 17 residues. Trimming removed 5 bases from V and 0 bases from J, with 20 bases in between.

CDR3 region: CASSPGRISSGANVLTF. CDR3 DNA: TGCGCCAGCAGCCCGGGAAGGATTAGCTCTGGGGCCAACGTCCTGACTTTC. The V and J genes are TRBV5-1 and TRBJ2-6, with TRBD2 as a possible D gene (5 bases). This CDR3 is 17 amino acids long. Between the trimmed V and J ends, which lost 4 bases and 0 bases, there was a span of 14 bases. Germline V gives CDR1 SGHRS, CDR2 YFSETQ.

The V and J genes are TRBV4-1 and TRBJ2-7; D is unclear. The CDR3 has 16 amino acids. V dropped 4 bases and J dropped 3 bases, with 19 bases sitting between them. The germline CDR1 and CDR2 sequences are MGHRA and YSYEKL. CDR3 region: CASSPLPAGKDYEQYF. The CDR3 nucleotides are TGCGCCAGCAGCCCCCTCCCCGCAGGAAAGGACTACGAGCAGTACTTC.

The rearrangement links TRBV5-5 to TRBJ2-1; possibly TRBD1 for D (5 bases). Germline V gene sequence: CDR1 SGHKS, CDR2 YYEKEE (reference sequence). This CDR3 has 12 amino acids. V was pared by 7 bases and J by 8 bases, with 13 bases between. The CDR3 sequence: CASGPGLHEQFF. The CDR3 DNA sequence: TGTGCCAGCGGGCCAGGGTTGCATGAGCAGTTCTTC.

The chain combines TRBV25-1 with TRBJ2-2; D unclear. Germline V gene sequence: CDR1 MGHDK, CDR2 SYGVNS. Deletions cut 9 bases from V and 1 base from J, with 9 bases between. This CDR3 region has 13 residues. This CDR3 is CARLNLNTGELFF. In DNA, the CDR3 is TGTGCCAGATTAAATCTGAACACCGGGGAGCTGTTTTTT.

This clonotype was found a few times. The V gene is TRBV5-6, the J gene TRBJ2-2; unclear D gene. The V end lost 2 bases, the J end lost 7 bases, and 6 bases lay between the germline ends. Germline V gene lookup returns CDR1 SGHDT and CDR2 YYEEEE. The CDR3 has 12 amino acids. The CDR3 is CASSFPSGELFF. The DNA for the CDR3 is TGTGCCAGCAGCTTCCCAAGCGGGGAGCTGTTTTTT.

In this sample, this clonotype turned up a few times. The rearrangement joins TRBV7-2 to TRBJ2-3; 9 nucleotides align to TRBD2. With V trimmed by 1 base and J by 9 bases, 11 bases remained unmatched. CDR1 and CDR2 (germline): SGHTA, FQGNSA. The length of the CDR3 is 16 residues. This chain's CDR3 is CASSLGSSGALGTQYF. The CDR3 nucleotides are TGTGCCAGCAGCTTAGGGTCTAGCGGGGCCCTTGGAACGCAGTATTTT.

J is TRBJ2-5 and V is TRBV29-1, with TRBD2 as a possible D gene (6 bases). Germline V CDR1 and CDR2: SQVTM, ANQGSEA. CDR3 size: 12 residues. V was shortened by 3 bases and J by 5 bases, with 10 bases between the two germline ends. CDR3 amino acids: CSVDLAGETQYF. DNA of the CDR3: TGCAGCGTTGACCTCGCGGGGGAGACCCAGTACTTC.

This clonotype appeared many times. The CDR3 nucleotides are TGCAGCGCAACTCACCCGGGACAGGGACGGTACGAGCAGTACTTC. It yields the protein CSATHPGQGRYEQYF. The V gene is TRBV29-1, the J gene TRBJ2-7, with 9 bases fitting TRBD1. The CDR3 is made up of 15 amino acids. Germline V lookup: CDR1 SQVTM, CDR2 ANQGSEA. V lost 7 bases, J lost 4 bases, and 14 bases stayed unmatched.

This chain connects TRBV7-2 to TRBJ1-1; D unresolved. V was shortened by 2 bases and J by 3 bases, with 4 bases between the two germline ends. Germline V gene lookup returns CDR1 SGHTA and CDR2 FQGNSA. The length of the CDR3 is 12 residues. The CDR3 region is CASSLIYTEAFF. The CDR3 coding sequence is TGTGCCAGCAGCTTAATCTACACTGAAGCTTTCTTT.

The chain links TRBV29-1 to TRBJ2-3; 7 nucleotides agree with TRBD1. The CDR3 runs to 15 residues. V shed 7 bases and J 0 bases; nucleotides not matched to a gene: 10. Germline loops: CDR1 SQVTM, CDR2 ANQGSEA. The chain's CDR3 is CSARTGGTSTDTQYF. CDR3 nucleotide sequence: TGCAGCGCCCGGACAGGCGGAACTAGCACAGATACGCAGTATTTT.

The chain carries TRBV5-1 and TRBJ1-1, with no clear D. Germline-derived CDR1 and CDR2 are SGHRS and YFSETQ. The ends were cut back, 0 bases at V and 6 bases at J, with 12 bases in the middle. This CDR3 has 14 residues. The CDR3 DNA follows: TGCGCCAGCAGCTTGGAGGCCCAACGGGCTGAAGCTTTCTTT. Translated: CASSLEAQRAEAFF. Filled out from reference TRBV5-1 and TRBJ1-1, the complete variable domain reads KAGVTQTPRYLIKTRGQQVTLSCSPISGHRSVSWYQQTPGQGLQFLFEYFSETQRNKGNFPGRFSGRQFSNSRSEMNVSTLELGDSALYLCASSLEAQRAEAFFGQGTRLTVV.

The chain uses TRBV7-9 and TRBJ2-7; D not resolved. In germline, CDR1 is SEHNR, CDR2 FQNEAQ (reference sequence). The CDR3 has 13 residues. Trimming removed 3 bases at V and 5 bases at J, with 11 bases between. DNA of the CDR3: TGTGCCAGCAGCTTTCGTGAGATGGACGAGCAGTACTTC. Residues: CASSFREMDEQYF.

This clonotype was seen a single time. The V and J genes are TRBV28 and TRBJ2-6, with D possibly matching TRBD2 (6 bases). Trimming pared 8 bases from V and 1 base from J, leaving 18 bases between. The CDR3 has 17 amino acids. CDR1 is MDHEN and CDR2 is SYDVKM in the germline V gene. The CDR3 DNA sequence: TGTGCCAGCGAGAGCCTGGGACTCCAGTCTGGGGCCAACGTCCTGACTTTC. This gives the protein CASESLGLQSGANVLTF.

The genes are TRBV4-1 and TRBJ1-4, with 7 bases aligning to TRBD1. This CDR3 has 16 residues. From germline, CDR1 is MGHRA and CDR2 YSYEKL. Trimming cost V 5 bases and J 0 bases; bases outside gene matches: 6. The DNA for the CDR3 is TGCGCCAGCAGCACACAGGGGAGTGCAACTAATGAAAAACTGTTTTTT. Amino acids: CASSTQGSATNEKLFF.

This clonotype occurred many times. This rearrangement joins TRBV12-5 to TRBJ2-1; 11 bases map to TRBD2. The CDR3 totals 16 residues. Germline V gene lookup returns CDR1 LGHNT and CDR2 FRNRAP. V shed 5 bases and J 4 bases; nucleotides not matched to a gene: 7. The CDR3 spells CASGAGTSGIYNEQFF. DNA of the CDR3: TGTGCTAGTGGTGCAGGGACTAGCGGTATTTACAATGAGCAGTTCTTC. Together with reference TRBV12-5 and TRBJ2-1, the CDR3 gives the full variable domain: DARVTQTPRHKVTEMGQEVTMRCQPILGHNTVFWYRQTMMQGLELLAYFRNRAPLDDSGMPKDRFSAEMPDATLATLKIQPSEPRDSAVYFCASGAGTSGIYNEQFFGPGTRLTVL.